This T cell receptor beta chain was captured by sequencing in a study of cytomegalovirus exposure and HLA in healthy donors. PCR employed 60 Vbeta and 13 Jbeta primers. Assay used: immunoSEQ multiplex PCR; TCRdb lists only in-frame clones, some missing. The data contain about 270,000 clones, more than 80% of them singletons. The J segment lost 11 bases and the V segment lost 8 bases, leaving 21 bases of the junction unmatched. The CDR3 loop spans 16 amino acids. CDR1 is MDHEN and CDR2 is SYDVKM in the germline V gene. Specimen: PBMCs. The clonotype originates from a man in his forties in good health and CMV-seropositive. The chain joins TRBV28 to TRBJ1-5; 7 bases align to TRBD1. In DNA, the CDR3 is TGTGCCAGCCAGTCGGGGGCCGCTTCGACAGGGCGGTCCCAGCATTTT. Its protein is CASQSGAASTGRSQHF.